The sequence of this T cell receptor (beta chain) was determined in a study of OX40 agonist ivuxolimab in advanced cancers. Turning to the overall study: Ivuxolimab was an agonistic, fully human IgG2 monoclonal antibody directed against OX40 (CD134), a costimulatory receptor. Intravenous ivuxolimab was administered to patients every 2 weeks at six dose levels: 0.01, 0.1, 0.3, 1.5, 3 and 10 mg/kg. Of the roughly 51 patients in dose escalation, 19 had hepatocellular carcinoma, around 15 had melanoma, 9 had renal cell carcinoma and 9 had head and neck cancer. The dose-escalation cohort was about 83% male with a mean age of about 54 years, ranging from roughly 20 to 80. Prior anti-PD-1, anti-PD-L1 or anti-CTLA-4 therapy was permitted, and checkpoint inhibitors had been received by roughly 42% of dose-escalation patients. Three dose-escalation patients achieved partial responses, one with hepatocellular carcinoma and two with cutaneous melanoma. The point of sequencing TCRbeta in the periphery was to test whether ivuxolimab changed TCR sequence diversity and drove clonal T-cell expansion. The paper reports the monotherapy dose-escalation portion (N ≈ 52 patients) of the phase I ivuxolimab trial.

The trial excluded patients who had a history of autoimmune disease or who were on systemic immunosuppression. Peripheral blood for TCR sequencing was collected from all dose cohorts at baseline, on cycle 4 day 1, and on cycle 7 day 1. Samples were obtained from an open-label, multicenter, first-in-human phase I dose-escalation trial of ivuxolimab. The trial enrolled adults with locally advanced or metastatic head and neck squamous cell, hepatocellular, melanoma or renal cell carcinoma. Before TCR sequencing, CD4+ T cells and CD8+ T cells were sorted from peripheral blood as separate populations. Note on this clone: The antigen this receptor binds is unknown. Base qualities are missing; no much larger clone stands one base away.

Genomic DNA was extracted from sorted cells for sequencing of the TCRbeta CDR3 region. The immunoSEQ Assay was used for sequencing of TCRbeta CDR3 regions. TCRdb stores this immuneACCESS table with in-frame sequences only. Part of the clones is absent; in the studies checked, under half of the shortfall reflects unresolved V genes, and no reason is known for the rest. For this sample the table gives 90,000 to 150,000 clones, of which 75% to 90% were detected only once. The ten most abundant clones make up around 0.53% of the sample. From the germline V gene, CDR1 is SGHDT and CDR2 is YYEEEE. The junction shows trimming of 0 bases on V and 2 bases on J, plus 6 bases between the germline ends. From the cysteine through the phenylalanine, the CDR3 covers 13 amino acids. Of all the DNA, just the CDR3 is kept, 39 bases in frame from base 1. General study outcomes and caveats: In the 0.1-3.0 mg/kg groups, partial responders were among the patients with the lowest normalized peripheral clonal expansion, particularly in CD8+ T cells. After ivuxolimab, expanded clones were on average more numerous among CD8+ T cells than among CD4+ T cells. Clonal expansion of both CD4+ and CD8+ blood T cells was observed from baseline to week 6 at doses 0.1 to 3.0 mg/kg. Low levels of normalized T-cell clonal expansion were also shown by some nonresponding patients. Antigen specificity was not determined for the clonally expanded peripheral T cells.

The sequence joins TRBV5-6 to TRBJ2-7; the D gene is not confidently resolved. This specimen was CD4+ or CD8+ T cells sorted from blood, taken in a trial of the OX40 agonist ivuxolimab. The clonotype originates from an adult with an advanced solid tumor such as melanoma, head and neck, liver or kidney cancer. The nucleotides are TGTGCCAGCAGCTTGGAAGGGACCTACGAGCAGTACTTC. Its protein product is CASSLEGTYEQYF.